A single sample is the source of the 31 T cell receptor beta chains below, sequenced in a study of regulatory T cells in long-lasting Graves disease. Sample time point: newly diagnosed GD, antithyroid drugs for less than 3 months. RNA from PBMCs was the source of the TCR library. In building TCR beta libraries, iRepertoire HTBI primers were used together with Arm-PCR of CDR3 regions. TCRdb redid the calling of the multiplex PCR reads with MiXCR, one entry per CDR3 protein. The sample records hundreds of thousands of distinct CDR3 sequences, roughly 13% being singletons. These data also formed part of another study, on T cells in Graves' hyperthyroidism and ophthalmopathy.

The material was peripheral blood mononuclear cells (PBMCs), obtained at new diagnosis, from a patient treated with antithyroid drugs. Every receptor here comes from a young man with Graves disease.

This clonotype appeared many times. V is TRBV28 and J is TRBJ2-2; 10 nucleotides line up with TRBD2. CDR1 is MDHEN and CDR2 is SYDVKM in the germline V gene. Trimming at V came to 5 bases and at J to 5 bases, leaving 2 bases not matched to a gene. The CDR3 sequence is 14 residues long. DNA of the CDR3: TGTGCCAGCAGTGTACTAGCGGGGACCGGGGAGCTGTTTTTT. Its translation: CASSVLAGTGELFF.

A note on this clonotype: This clone may be a read error of a much larger clone one base away. The gene calls are TRBV6-1 and TRBJ1-1, with unresolved D. Trimming shortened V by 7 bases and J by 1 base, and 7 bases separated the two germline ends. This CDR3 region has 12 residues. The V gene's germline CDR1 is MNHNS and CDR2 SASEGT. CDR3 sequence: CASTTGNTEAFF. The CDR3 DNA is TGTGCCAGCACGACGGGGAACACTGAAGCTTTCTTT.

This clonotype has a count of ten or more. V is TRBV7-9 and J is TRBJ2-7; 7 nucleotides agree with TRBD1. Germline CDR1 and CDR2: SEHNR and FQNEAQ (reference sequence). J gave up 1 base and V 2 bases, and 5 bases lay outside the gene matches. The CDR3 runs 15 residues. The CDR3 DNA reads as TGTGCCAGCAGCTTATTCAACAGGGGATCCTACGAGCAGTACTTC. This codes for CASSLFNRGSYEQYF.

In its sample, this clonotype was seen a few times. CDR3 sequence: CSARSLLETQYF. CDR3 nucleotides: TGCAGTGCTAGAAGTCTGCTAGAGACCCAGTACTTC. This chain uses TRBV20-1 with TRBJ2-5; no definite D call. Trimming took 2 bases from V and 4 from J, leaving 8 bases between them. The CDR3 loop spans 12 amino acids. The germline gives CDR1 DFQATT, CDR2 SNEGSKA (reference sequence).

This clonotype was observed many times. The chain links TRBV7-6 to TRBJ2-1; tentative D call: TRBD2 (6 bases). The germline V gene encodes CDR1 SGHVS and CDR2 FNYEAQ. V lost 1 base and J 10 bases, leaving 11 bases between the germline ends. This CDR3 comprises 13 residues. CDR3 sequence reads: CASSLGLATEQFF. CDR3 nucleotides: TGTGCCAGCAGCTTAGGCCTAGCGACCGAGCAGTTCTTC.

This clonotype was counted ten times or more. The rearrangement uses TRBV30 and TRBJ1-4; D not resolved. This CDR3 comprises 15 residues. The germline gives CDR1 GTSNPN, CDR2 SVGIG (reference sequence). V gave up 2 bases and J gave up 6 bases, with 16 bases separating them. For the CDR3, the DNA is TGTGCCTGGAGTCGACCGCCCCTACAACATGAAAAACTGTTTTTT. It translates to CAWSRPPLQHEKLFF.

This clonotype was observed many times. The chain has TRBV5-1 and TRBJ2-1; D call uncertain. The germline V gene encodes CDR1 SGHRS and CDR2 YFSETQ. The CDR3 totals 13 residues. Trimming took off 4 bases at V and 8 bases at J, with 13 bases between the two ends. The DNA for the CDR3 is TGCGCCAGCAGCCTTACAGCTGGGGATGAGCAGTTCTTC. This sequence encodes CASSLTAGDEQFF. Full variable domain (missing parts from reference TRBV5-1 and TRBJ2-1): KAGVTQTPRYLIKTRGQQVTLSCSPISGHRSVSWYQQTPGQGLQFLFEYFSETQRNKGNFPGRFSGRQFSNSRSEMNVSTLELGDSALYLCASSLTAGDEQFFGPGTRLTVL.

This clonotype was detected a few times. The chain recombines TRBV20-1 with TRBJ1-4, with D unresolved. Trimming shortened V by 6 bases and J by 5 bases, and 13 bases separated the two germline ends. This CDR3 is built from 13 residues. Germline loops: CDR1 DFQATT, CDR2 SNEGSKA (reference sequence). CDR3 in amino acids: CSASLRPNEKLFF. CDR3 DNA sequence: TGCAGTGCGAGCTTGAGACCAAATGAAAAACTGTTTTTT.

This clonotype occurred many times. The V and J genes are TRBV11-2 and TRBJ2-1; 7 bases are shared with TRBD2. This CDR3 contains 17 residues. Germline trimming cut 1 base from V and 0 bases from J; bases unmatched to any gene: 6. The germline V gene encodes CDR1 SGHAT and CDR2 FQNNGV. The CDR3 sequence: CASSLAREASSYNEQFF. The CDR3 region has the DNA TGTGCCAGCAGCTTAGCACGGGAGGCGAGCTCCTACAATGAGCAGTTCTTC.

This clonotype appeared many times. The chain carries TRBV2 and TRBJ2-3; tentative D call: TRBD2 (6 bases). This CDR3 contains 16 residues. V was trimmed by 3 bases and J by 3 bases, leaving 16 bases between them. Germline V gene sequence: CDR1 SNHLY, CDR2 FYNNEI. In DNA, the CDR3 is TGTGCCAGCAGTGATCCGTCGGGAGAGGGGACAGATACGCAGTATTTT. The encoded protein is CASSDPSGEGTDTQYF.

Turning to this clonotype: No conserved phenylalanine or tryptophan is present at the end of the CDR3, so a read error is the likely explanation. The chain recombines TRBV19 with TRBJ2-7; D not certain. Trimming shortened V by 5 bases and J by 0 bases, and 17 bases separated the two germline ends. The CDR3 contains 16 residues. CDR1 is LNHDA and CDR2 is SQIVND in the germline V gene (reference sequence). As DNA, the CDR3 is TGTGCCAGTAGTTTCCCTGGCAGGCGGATCTCCTACGAGCAGTACCTC. Translation gives CASSFPGRRISYEQYL.

This chain joins TRBV24-1 and TRBJ2-2; a possible D gene is TRBD1 (6 bases). There are 16 residues in the CDR3. Germline CDR1 KGHDR, CDR2 SFDVKD. V shed 1 base and J shed 5 bases, with 13 bases lying between them. This chain's CDR3 is CATSDLRGGVTGELFF. DNA of the CDR3: TGTGCCACCAGTGATTTAAGAGGGGGAGTGACCGGGGAGCTGTTTTTT.

This clonotype has a count of ten or more. J is TRBJ2-7 and V is TRBV12-3 or TRBV12-4; D remains ambiguous. Trimming pared 11 bases from V and 2 bases from J, leaving 19 bases between. The CDR3 is 14 residues long. CDR3 in DNA: TGTGCCGCCGACGGGTGGCCTCTAACCTACGAGCAGTACTTC. Its protein is CAADGWPLTYEQYF.

This clonotype has a handful of counts. This rearrangement joins TRBV24-1 to TRBJ2-1, with D unclear. Trimming took off 4 bases at V and 6 bases at J, with 6 bases between the two ends. This CDR3 comprises 12 residues. From germline, CDR1 is KGHDR and CDR2 SFDVKD. CDR3 amino acids: CATSDHSNEQFF. The CDR3, as DNA: TGTGCCACCAGTGACCACAGCAATGAGCAGTTCTTC.

At least ten counts were recorded for this clonotype. V and J are TRBV10-3 and TRBJ2-7; tentative D call: TRBD2 (6 bases). CDR1 ENHRY and CDR2 SYGVKD come from the germline V gene. The CDR3 extends over 13 amino acids. Trimming took off 6 bases at V and 1 base at J, with 10 bases between the two ends. CDR3 nucleotides: TGTGCCATCAGATCTAGCGAGTCCTACGAGCAGTACTTC. It encodes CAIRSSESYEQYF.

In its sample, this clonotype was seen many times. The chain is built from TRBV7-2 and TRBJ2-4, with 13 nucleotides matching TRBD2. Germline assignment: CDR1 SGHTA and CDR2 FQGNSA. The V gene end was trimmed by 5 bases and the J gene end by 6 bases; junction bases not matched to a gene: 4. There are 15 residues in the CDR3. CDR3 in DNA: TGTGCCAGCAGCCAGGGACTAGCGGGATTAAACATTCAGTACTTC. This encodes CASSQGLAGLNIQYF.

This clonotype was seen just once. A much larger clone is a single base away; this may be a read error. The chain joins TRBV7-2 to TRBJ2-3, with no clear D. Germline-derived CDR1 and CDR2 are SGHTA and FQGNSA. The CDR3 covers 13 residues. For the CDR3, the DNA is TGTGCCAGCAACTTATTAGTCGCAGATACGCAGTATTTT. It yields the protein CASNLLVADTQYF.

This clonotype was seen repeatedly, ten times or more. The V and J genes are TRBV6-1 and TRBJ2-3; 8 bases fit TRBD1. From germline, CDR1 is MNHNS and CDR2 SASEGT. The V and J ends lost 2 bases and 0 bases, in that order; junction bases with no gene match: 1. The CDR3 has 15 amino acids. The CDR3 bases are TGTGCCAGCAGTGAAAGGGACAGGAGCACAGATACGCAGTATTTT. Its protein product is CASSERDRSTDTQYF.

On this clonotype itself: A much larger clone sits a single nucleotide away, making a read error possible. This likely comes from a read error, as the CDR3 has no conserved phenylalanine or tryptophan at its end. The chain has TRBV7-2 and TRBJ2-5, with 11 nucleotides matching TRBD2. CDR1 SGHTA and CDR2 FQGNSA come from the germline V gene. The CDR3 has 16 residues. V dropped 4 bases and J dropped 5; count of bases not matched to a gene: 9. CDR3 loop: CASSSSGRSLRETQYS. The CDR3 region has the DNA TGTGCCAGCAGCTCTAGCGGGAGGTCGTTGAGGGAGACCCAGTACTCC.

This clonotype was seen at least ten times. V and J are TRBV24-1 and TRBJ2-5; 7 nucleotides line up with TRBD1. Germline lookup yields CDR1 KGHDR and CDR2 SFDVKD. CDR3 length equals 16 residues. V lost 3 bases, J lost 1 base, and 7 bases stayed unmatched. The CDR3 spells CATSDPGTALQETQYF. The CDR3 coding sequence is TGTGCCACCAGTGATCCCGGGACAGCCCTCCAAGAGACCCAGTACTTC.

This clonotype was observed a handful of times. This rearrangement joins TRBV20-1 to TRBJ2-3, with D tentatively TRBD1 or TRBD2 (5 bases each). CDR3 length: 15 amino acids. Germline-derived CDR1 and CDR2 are DFQATT and SNEGSKA (reference sequence). V was trimmed by 0 bases and J by 0 bases, leaving 10 bases between them. In nucleotides, the CDR3 is TGCAGTGCTAGAGAGGAGCGGACAAGCACAGATACGCAGTATTTT. It translates to CSAREERTSTDTQYF.

This clonotype occurred a few times. The chain employs TRBV3-1 and TRBJ2-7, with D perhaps matching TRBD1 (6 bases). There are 14 residues in the CDR3. The ends were cut back, 4 bases at V and 2 bases at J, with 12 bases in the middle. Germline V gives CDR1 LGHDT, CDR2 YNNKEL (reference sequence). The CDR3 reads CASSPHSGAYEQYF. In DNA, the CDR3 is TGTGCCAGCAGCCCTCATTCAGGGGCCTACGAGCAGTACTTC.

This clonotype has ten or more counts. The rearrangement uses TRBV7-9 and TRBJ2-1; TRBD2 agrees at 10 bases. The CDR3 has 17 amino acids. CDR1 is SEHNR and CDR2 is FQNEAQ in the germline V gene (reference sequence). With V trimmed by 0 bases and J by 8 bases, 10 bases remained unmatched. DNA of the CDR3: TGTGCCAGCAGCTTAGCGAGAGCGGGAGGGCCTATCGATGAGCAGTTCTTC. It encodes CASSLARAGGPIDEQFF.

This clonotype occurred many times. The chain uses TRBV29-1 and TRBJ1-3; no definite D call. The germline gives CDR1 SQVTM, CDR2 ANQGSEA. Trimming cost V 4 bases and J 4 bases, with 11 bases left between them. This CDR3 comprises 13 residues. The CDR3 DNA sequence: TGCAGCGTTGGAATCGGGGTGGGAAACACCATATATTTT. It specifies CSVGIGVGNTIYF.

This clonotype was seen a handful of times. The chain links TRBV29-1 to TRBJ2-6, with 8 bases lining up with TRBD1. The germline V gene encodes CDR1 SQVTM and CDR2 ANQGSEA. Unmatched junction bases numbered 10, after V lost 6 bases and J lost 3 bases. The CDR3 is made up of 16 amino acids. The CDR3 DNA reads TGCAGCGTCGAGGACAGGGTTGCCTATGGGGCCAACGTCCTGACTTTC. Translating gives CSVEDRVAYGANVLTF.

This clonotype was counted many times. CDR3 DNA sequence: TGTGCCAGCAGAAACCTGGACCGATACAATGAGCAGTTCTTC. Protein product: CASRNLDRYNEQFF. This chain links TRBV28 with TRBJ2-1; D is unclear. Germline V lookup: CDR1 MDHEN, CDR2 SYDVKM. The CDR3 is made up of 14 amino acids. Between the trimmed V and J ends, which lost 6 bases and 4 bases, there was a span of 13 bases.

In its sample, this clonotype was seen a few times. The chain combines TRBV5-1 with TRBJ2-3; D is undetermined. From germline, CDR1 is SGHRS and CDR2 YFSETQ. V was shortened by 2 bases and J by 0 bases, with 16 bases between the two germline ends. The CDR3 runs to 17 residues. The CDR3 DNA sequence: TGCGCCAGCAGCTTATTCATAGTCGGTGCTAGCACAGATACGCAGTATTTT. Its translation is CASSLFIVGASTDTQYF.

A few counts support this clonotype. The chain combines TRBV9 with TRBJ2-6; a possible D gene is TRBD2 (6 bases). There are 17 residues in the CDR3. Per the germline V gene, CDR1 is SGDLS and CDR2 is YYNGEE. Trimming took off 4 bases at V and 6 bases at J, with 20 bases between the two ends. CDR3 loop: CASSPRGYGGEANVLTF. The CDR3 bases are TGTGCCAGCAGCCCCCGAGGTTACGGGGGAGAGGCCAACGTCCTGACTTTC.

The sample holds many counts of this clonotype. This sequence joins TRBV27 and TRBJ1-6, with D hard to call. The germline gives CDR1 MNHEY, CDR2 SMNVEV (reference sequence). The CDR3 consists of 14 residues. Trimming shortened V by 6 bases and J by 8 bases, and 14 bases separated the two germline ends. The CDR3 spells CASRPHYGDSPLHF. The CDR3 DNA follows: TGTGCCAGCAGGCCTCATTATGGAGATTCACCCCTCCACTTT.

This clonotype appeared a few times. V and J are TRBV13 and TRBJ2-7; D perhaps matches TRBD2 (5 bases). V lost 6 bases and J lost 3, with 27 bases in between. CDR1 and CDR2 (germline): PRHDT, FYEKMQ (reference sequence). The CDR3 sequence is 18 residues long. DNA for the CDR3: TGTGCCAGCAGAGTTACAGACCTGCGAGAGGGAGTGAACTACGAGCAGTACTTC. Translation gives CASRVTDLREGVNYEQYF.

The J gene is TRBJ2-1, the V gene TRBV7-9; D ambiguous. CDR1 and CDR2 (germline): SEHNR, FQNEAQ (reference sequence). V was trimmed by 3 bases and J by 1 base, leaving 10 bases between them. This CDR3 has 15 residues. CDR3 sequence (DNA): TGTGCCAGCAGCTTTTTCTCAGATTCCTACAATGAGCAGTTCTTC. As protein: CASSFFSDSYNEQFF.